This paragraph reports one T cell receptor (beta chain). The data originate from a study of blood T cell repertoires in COVID-19. As for the study in general: Sites in the United States, Italy and Spain provided acute and convalescent COVID-19 samples. T cells, B-cell-depleted T cells, or PBMCs supplied cDNA or gDNA.

The CDR3 runs 14 residues. The V end was cut by 1 base, the J end by 4 bases, with 10 bases between. Germline V gives CDR1 SGHTA, CDR2 FQGNSA. The table came from immunoSEQ multiplex PCR; TCRdb's copy has only in-frame clones and leaves some out. This table holds 85,000 to 90,000 clones, 87% found once. The chain uses TRBV7-2 and TRBJ1-2, with D unresolved. The source material was peripheral blood. This TCR was sampled from a human donor in a cohort sampled during active COVID-19. CDR3 DNA sequence: TGTGCCAGCAGCTTAGGGGCTGCAGGCTATGGCTACACCTTC. Protein sequence: CASSLGAAGYGYTF.